The clone carrying this T cell receptor beta chain was recorded at least ten times. As yet, its antigen is unknown. This sample was included in a study of CD8 T cells in ankylosing spondylitis. In germline, CDR1 is MNHEY, CDR2 SVGAGI. The CDR3 runs to 16 residues. V lost 0 bases to trimming and J lost 6 bases, with 16 bases between them. Quantitative 5'-RACE with molecular barcodes produced the TCR beta libraries. Using its own MiXCR run on the 5' RACE reads, TCRdb lists one record per CDR3 protein. The table shows about 160,000 distinct CDR3 sequences, with 9.8% occurring only once. Whole-study results and caveats: Among TCR beta sequences, a motif of fewer than 10 highly homologous variants appeared characteristic of ankylosing spondylitis blood. Reportedly, disease-linked clones are significantly enriched in ankylosing spondylitis patients' matched synovial fluid.

The rearrangement joins TRBV6-5 to TRBJ2-3; maybe TRBD1 (5 bases). The TCR comes from a female donor with ankylosing spondylitis or in good health (not recorded which). Specimen: blood, either unsorted or a sorted T cell fraction (not recorded which). This CDR3 reads CASSYSSSTESDTQYF. DNA of the CDR3: TGTGCCAGCAGTTACTCCAGTTCGACAGAGAGTGATACGCAGTATTTT.